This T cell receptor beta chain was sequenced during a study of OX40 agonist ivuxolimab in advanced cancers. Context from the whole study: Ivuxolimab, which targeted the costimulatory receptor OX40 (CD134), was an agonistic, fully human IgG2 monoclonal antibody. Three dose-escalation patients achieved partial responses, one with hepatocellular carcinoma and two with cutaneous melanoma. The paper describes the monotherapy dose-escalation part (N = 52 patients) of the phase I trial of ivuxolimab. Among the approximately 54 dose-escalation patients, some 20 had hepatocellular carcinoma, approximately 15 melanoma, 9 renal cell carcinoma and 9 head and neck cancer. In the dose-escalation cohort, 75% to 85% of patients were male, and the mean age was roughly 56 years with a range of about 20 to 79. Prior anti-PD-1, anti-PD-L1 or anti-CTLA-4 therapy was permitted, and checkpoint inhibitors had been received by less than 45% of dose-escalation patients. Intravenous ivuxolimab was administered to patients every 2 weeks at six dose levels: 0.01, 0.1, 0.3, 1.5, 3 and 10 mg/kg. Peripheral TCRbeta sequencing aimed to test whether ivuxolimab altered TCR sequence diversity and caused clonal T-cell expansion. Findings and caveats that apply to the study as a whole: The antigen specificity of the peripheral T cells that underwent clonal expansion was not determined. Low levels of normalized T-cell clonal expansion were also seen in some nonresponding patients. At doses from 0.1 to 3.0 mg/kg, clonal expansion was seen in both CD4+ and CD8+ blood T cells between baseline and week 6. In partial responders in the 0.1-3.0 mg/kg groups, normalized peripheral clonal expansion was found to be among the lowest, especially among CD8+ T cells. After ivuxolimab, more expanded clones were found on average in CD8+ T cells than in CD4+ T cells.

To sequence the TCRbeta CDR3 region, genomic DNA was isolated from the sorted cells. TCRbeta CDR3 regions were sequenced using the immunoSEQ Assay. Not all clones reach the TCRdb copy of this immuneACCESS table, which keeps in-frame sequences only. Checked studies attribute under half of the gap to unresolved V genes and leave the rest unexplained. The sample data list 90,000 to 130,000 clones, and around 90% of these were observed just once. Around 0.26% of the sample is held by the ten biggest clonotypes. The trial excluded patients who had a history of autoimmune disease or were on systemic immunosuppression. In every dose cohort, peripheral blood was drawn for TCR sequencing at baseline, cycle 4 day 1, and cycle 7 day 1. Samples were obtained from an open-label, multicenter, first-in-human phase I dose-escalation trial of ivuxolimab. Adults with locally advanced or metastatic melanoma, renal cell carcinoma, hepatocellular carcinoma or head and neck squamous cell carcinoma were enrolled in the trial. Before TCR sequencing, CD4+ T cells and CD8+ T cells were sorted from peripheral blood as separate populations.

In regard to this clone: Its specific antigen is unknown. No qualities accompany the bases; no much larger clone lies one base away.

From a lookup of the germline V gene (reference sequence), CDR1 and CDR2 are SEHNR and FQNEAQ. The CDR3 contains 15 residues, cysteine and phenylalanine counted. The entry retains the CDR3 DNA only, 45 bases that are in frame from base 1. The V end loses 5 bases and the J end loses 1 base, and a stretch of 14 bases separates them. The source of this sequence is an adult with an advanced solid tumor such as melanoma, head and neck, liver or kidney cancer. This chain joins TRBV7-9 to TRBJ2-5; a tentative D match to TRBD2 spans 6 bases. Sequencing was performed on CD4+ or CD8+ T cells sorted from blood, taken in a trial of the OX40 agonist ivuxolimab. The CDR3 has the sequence CASSLGTSTQETQYF. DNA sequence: TGTGCCAGCAGCCTAGGGACTTCGACCCAAGAGACCCAGTACTTC.